Listed below are T cell receptor beta chains from one sample, sequenced in a study of T-cell memory formation after mild COVID-19. In TCRdb, the 5' RACE reads were re-called with MiXCR into one record per CDR3 protein. The data show approximately 300,000 distinct CDR3 sequences, approximately 15% seen once. Input material: PBMCs or a T cell subset sorted from them (not recorded which). The receptors originated from a man younger than 35 who had mild COVID-19 (a few samples of this study predate the infection). Cell type and time point are not known. Each CDR3 is given with its conserved first and last residue. The D gene is left open where the match is weak. Some rows have no size entry. The others give once, few or many, or a class for an expanded clone.

V	J	D	size	DNA	CDR3
TRBV7-9	TRBJ2-7	NA	few	TGTGCCAGCAGCTCTGGGGGCCTAACCTACGAGCAGTACTTC	CASSSGGLTYEQYF
TRBV4-2	TRBJ1-6	NA	NA	TGTGCCAGCAGCCAAGATCGCCCCGCAGGGAGTTCACCCCTCCACTTT	CASSQDRPAGSSPLHF
TRBV20-1	TRBJ1-2	NA	NA	TGCAGTGCCCGACGACCCCCAAACCGGGACACCGGCTATGGCTACACCTTC	CSARRPPNRDTGYGYTF
TRBV6-1	TRBJ1-6	TRBD1	NA	TGTGCCAGCCGAAGGGGGAAAGGGGGCGGTTCACCCCTCCACTTT	CASRRGKGGGSPLHF
TRBV10-2	TRBJ2-5	NA	NA	TGCGCCAGCAGTGAGTGGGGGACCCAGTACTTC	CASSEWGTQYF
TRBV7-3	TRBJ2-3	NA	few	TGTGCCAGCAGCTCCGCTAGCGACGATACGCAGTATTTT	CASSSASDDTQYF
TRBV27	TRBJ1-5	NA	NA	TGCACCAGCAGTTTATCCGGACATGATAGCAATCAGCCCCAGCATTTT	CTSSLSGHDSNQPQHF
TRBV7-9	TRBJ1-1	TRBD1	NA	TGTGCCAGCAGCGGACCGGGACAGGGTGAAGCTTTCTTT	CASSGPGQGEAFF
TRBV12-3/TRBV12-4	TRBJ2-3	NA	many	TGTGCCAGCAGTTTGGGGCCGGACCAAGTCAAGTATACGCAGTATTTT	CASSLGPDQVKYTQYF
TRBV7-2	TRBJ2-5	TRBD2	few	TGTGCCAGCAGCTTAGTTACCCGGGGGGGCGTGACCCAGTACTTC	CASSLVTRGGVTQYF
TRBV6-1	TRBJ2-7	NA	NA	TGTGCCAGCGAGACAGATCTCTCCTACGAGCAGTACTTC	CASETDLSYEQYF
TRBV7-7	TRBJ2-1	TRBD2	NA	TGTGCTAGCAGCTCCAATAGCGGGGGGGTTAATGAGCAGTTCTTC	CASSSNSGGVNEQFF
TRBV25-1	TRBJ2-5	NA	NA	TGTGCCAGCAGTGGCCGACAGGCCAGCCAAGAGACCCAGTACTTC	CASSGRQASQETQYF
TRBV9	TRBJ2-7	TRBD2	few	TGTGCCAGCAGCGTCCAGCGGGGAGGTGAGCAGTACTTC	CASSVQRGGEQYF
TRBV6-5	TRBJ2-3	TRBD1	many	TGTGCCAGCACTTACGTTCGAGGGGGCGGAGCTACGCAGTATTTT	CASTYVRGGGATQYF
TRBV18	TRBJ1-1	NA	NA	TGTGCCAGCTCACTCTACCGGACCGACACTGAAGCTTTCTTT	CASSLYRTDTEAFF
TRBV7-2	TRBJ2-3	TRBD1	few	TGTGCCAGCAGCTTAGAGCTAGGACAGGGAAATACGCAGTATTTT	CASSLELGQGNTQYF
TRBV7-2	TRBJ2-3	TRBD2	few	TGTGCCAGCAGCTCACGGAGGCTAGCGGGGGGAGGCACGCAGTATTTT	CASSSRRLAGGGTQYF
TRBV2	TRBJ2-1	TRBD2	NA	TGTGCCAGCAGTGATGCGACTAGCGGTTACAATGAGCAGTTCTTC	CASSDATSGYNEQFF
TRBV4-2	TRBJ1-1	NA	few	TGTGCCAGCAGCCAAGTGGCGGCGAGGGGAACTGAAGCTTTCTTT	CASSQVAARGTEAFF
TRBV5-6	TRBJ1-2	NA	few	TGTGCCAGCAGCTTGGGCCGGGGCGGTCACTATGGCTACACCTTC	CASSLGRGGHYGYTF
TRBV28	TRBJ1-5	NA	few	TGTGCCAGCAGTTCAGGAGGGGGGAACAATCAGCCCCAGCATTTT	CASSSGGGNNQPQHF
TRBV4-2	TRBJ1-5	NA	NA	TGTGCCAGCAGCCAAGAGGTAGCGTTGCCCCAGCATTTT	CASSQEVALPQHF
TRBV6-5	TRBJ2-7	NA	NA	TGTGCCAGCAGTTGGGGGACTTCCGCAGCCTACGAGCAGTACTTC	CASSWGTSAAYEQYF
TRBV7-8	TRBJ1-1	NA	few	TGTGCCAGCAGCCCCTGGAGGGGGGTATCCACCGGGACTCAAAACACTGAAGCTTTCTTT	CASSPWRGVSTGTQNTEAFF
TRBV27	TRBJ2-5	NA	many	TGTGCCAGCAGTTTATTCCGGCCCCCGGCTCTGTACCAAGAGACCCAGTACTTC	CASSLFRPPALYQETQYF
TRBV2	TRBJ2-5	NA	few	TGTGCCAGCGGGGTAGCGACCCAGTACTTC	CASGVATQYF
TRBV6-6	TRBJ1-6	TRBD1	few	TGTGCCAGCGCCGGGACAGGGAGTTCACCCCTCCACTTT	CASAGTGSSPLHF
TRBV11-2	TRBJ2-2	NA	NA	TGTGCCAGCAGCTCCGAACTTTACAGGGTGAACACCGGGGAGCTGTTTTTT	CASSSELYRVNTGELFF
TRBV6-5	TRBJ1-2	NA	few	TGTGCCAGCAGCAGTGGAGGGCCCTCTTCCTATGGCTACACCTTC	CASSSGGPSSYGYTF
TRBV11-2	TRBJ2-3	NA	few	TGTGCCAGCAGCTTAGGGCGCCTCGGAGGGAGCACAGATACGCAGTATTTT	CASSLGRLGGSTDTQYF
TRBV5-4	TRBJ1-1	NA	NA	TGTGCCAGCAGCTCCCCTGACAGTATGGGAGCTTTCTTT	CASSSPDSMGAFF
TRBV20-1	TRBJ2-7	NA	few	TGCAGTGCTAGATGGAGGGGGGGCTCCTACGAGCAGTACTTC	CSARWRGGSYEQYF
TRBV29-1	TRBJ1-4	NA	few	TGCAGCGTTGATAGAAATGAAAAACTGTTTTTT	CSVDRNEKLFF
TRBV13	TRBJ2-6	TRBD2	few	TGTGCCAGCAGCAAAGCCGGGACTAGTGTCTCTGGGGCCAACGTCCTGACTTTC	CASSKAGTSVSGANVLTF
TRBV5-4	TRBJ2-5	TRBD2	few	TGTGCCAGCACAGCGGGGGGACGAAGGGAAGAGACCCAGTACTTC	CASTAGGRREETQYF
TRBV29-1	TRBJ2-1	NA	few	TGCAGCGCAGCCCCGGGAAACCGCTACAATGAGCAGTTCTTC	CSAAPGNRYNEQFF
TRBV6-2/TRBV6-3	TRBJ1-5	NA	many	TGTGCCAGCAGCGCGACTACCTATCAGCCCCAGCATTTT	CASSATTYQPQHF
TRBV18	TRBJ2-3	NA	NA	TGTGCCAGCTCCACACCTTATTCGGACGACACAGATACGCAGTATTTT	CASSTPYSDDTDTQYF
TRBV5-1	TRBJ1-2	TRBD1	NA	TGCGCCAGCAGCGTGACAGGGTTGAAGAGCTATGGCTACACCTTC	CASSVTGLKSYGYTF